The 24 T cell receptor beta chains below were found in one sample sequenced in a study of blood T cells in healthy people across ages (dated by TCRdb to 2014 to 2015). The library was built by means of 5' RACE. TCRdb records Illumina HiSeq 2500 as the sequencer. A second PCR of roughly 7 to 12 cycles was run with a J-beta primer mix and a sample-barcoded 5' primer. TCRdb itself trimmed the public reads at Q25 with fastp, ran MiXCR and retained productive beta chains. Identical CDR3 proteins give one entry, which carries the most common genes and DNA. In all, the sample holds roughly 1,500,000 distinct CDR3 sequences, and 42% of those were seen once. The top ten clones comprise 7.9% of the sample. The sequenced sample consisted of blood. The source of these receptors is a woman aged 18-30 years in good health.

The rearrangement links TRBV5-1 to TRBJ2-1; D is ambiguous. V was cut by 4 bases and J by 6 bases, with 17 bases left in between. Germline V gene lookup returns CDR1 SGHRS and CDR2 YFSETQ. The CDR3 extends over 15 amino acids. In DNA, the CDR3 is TGCGCCAGCAGCCCCCCAGACTTCCCCTCCAATGAGCAGTTCTTC. Its translation is CASSPPDFPSNEQFF.

This clonotype was seen a few times. The genes are TRBV7-9 and TRBJ2-1; D is possibly TRBD1 (6 bases). CDR1 and CDR2 from the germline V gene are SEHNR and FQNEAQ (reference sequence). The CDR3 extends over 13 amino acids. V lost 5 bases to trimming and J lost 7 bases, with 12 bases between them. CDR3 protein: CASSPQGSNEQFF. Written as DNA, the CDR3 is TGTGCCAGCAGCCCACAGGGCTCGAATGAGCAGTTCTTC.

This clonotype was recorded a few times. This chain uses TRBV6-2 or TRBV6-3 with TRBJ2-3; D assignment may be TRBD1 or TRBD2 (6 bases each). The V gene's germline CDR1 is MNHEY and CDR2 SVGEGT. This CDR3 region has 15 residues. V lost 3 bases and J lost 3, with 13 bases in between. CDR3 loop: CASSYSGAETDTQYF. The CDR3, as DNA: TGTGCCAGCAGTTATTCGGGGGCCGAGACAGATACGCAGTATTTT.

This clonotype has more than one count but fewer than ten. This CDR3 is CSARGWDRVTDTQYF. CDR3 sequence (DNA): TGCAGTGCTAGAGGTTGGGACAGGGTGACAGATACGCAGTATTTT. V usage is TRBV20-1 and J usage is TRBJ2-3, with 9 bases matching TRBD1. This CDR3 has 15 amino acids. Germline loops: CDR1 DFQATT, CDR2 SNEGSKA (reference sequence). V gave up 1 base and J gave up 3 bases; unmatched junction bases: 5.

About this clonotype itself: Mismatch with germline at one junction end may stem from a read error. J is TRBJ2-3 and V is TRBV18, with 10 bases matching TRBD2. This CDR3 has 14 residues. Per germline, CDR1 KGHSH and CDR2 LQKENI. CDR3 sequence: CASSPLAGGGTRYF. DNA for the CDR3: TGTGCCAGCTCACCACTAGCGGGAGGAGGTACGCGGTATTTT.

The CDR3 reads CASSYQGLAGETDTQYF. The DNA of the CDR3 is TGTGCCAGCAGTTACCAGGGACTAGCGGGAGAAACAGATACGCAGTATTTT. The rearrangement uses TRBV6-6 and TRBJ2-3; 14 nucleotides align to TRBD2. Trimming took 2 bases from V and 3 from J; bases not matched to a gene: 4. The germline V gene encodes CDR1 MNHNY and CDR2 SVGAGI (reference sequence). The CDR3 contains 17 residues.

The chain employs TRBV7-2 and TRBJ2-3; tentatively, D is TRBD1 (5 bases). The germline CDR1 and CDR2 sequences are SGHTA and FQGNSA. V dropped 3 bases and J dropped 0 bases, with 10 bases sitting between them. CDR3 length: 15 amino acids. CDR3 protein: CASSLTAGSTDTQYF. CDR3 bases: TGTGCCAGCAGCTTGACGGCAGGGAGCACAGATACGCAGTATTTT.

The chain links TRBV11-2 to TRBJ2-2, with D unresolved. V dropped 4 bases and J dropped 6 bases, with 6 bases sitting between them. Germline values: CDR1 SGHAT, CDR2 FQNNGV. This CDR3 contains 12 residues. CDR3 loop: CASSYGAGELFF. Written as DNA, the CDR3 is TGTGCCAGCAGCTATGGGGCCGGGGAGCTGTTTTTT.

The CDR3 DNA reads TGTGCCAGCAGCCCGGACAGCCCCTGGGTGAATTCACCCCTCCACTTT. It yields the protein CASSPDSPWVNSPLHF. The chain uses TRBV9 and TRBJ1-6; a weak D match, TRBD1 (6 bases). The CDR3 spans 16 residues. The V end lost 4 bases, the J end lost 7 bases, and 18 bases lay between the germline ends. Germline-derived CDR1 and CDR2 are SGDLS and YYNGEE.

The V call is TRBV2, the J call TRBJ2-1; TRBD2 matches at 7 bases. The CDR3 covers 16 residues. V shed 7 bases, J shed 5 bases, and the junction held 14 bases outside the gene matches. Germline V gives CDR1 SNHLY, CDR2 FYNNEI. CDR3 in amino acids: CASTLSGPPFHNEQFF. Here the CDR3 DNA reads TGTGCCAGCACCCTTAGCGGGCCTCCCTTCCACAATGAGCAGTTCTTC.

This chain joins TRBV6-2 or TRBV6-3 and TRBJ2-1, with TRBD2 matching over 9 bases. The CDR3 sequence is 15 residues long. Trimming at V came to 2 bases and at J to 6 bases, leaving 5 bases not matched to a gene. Germline assignment: CDR1 MNHEY and CDR2 SVGEGT. The CDR3 sequence: CASSYVAGVVNEQFF. DNA of the CDR3: TGTGCCAGCAGTTACGTAGCGGGGGTTGTCAATGAGCAGTTCTTC.

This chain uses TRBV20-1 with TRBJ2-1; D is perhaps TRBD2 (6 bases). Germline V lookup: CDR1 DFQATT, CDR2 SNEGSKA (reference sequence). V was cut by 2 bases and J by 3 bases, with 11 bases left in between. The length of the CDR3 is 14 residues. The CDR3 loop is CSARTSGHYNEQFF. The CDR3 DNA sequence: TGCAGTGCTAGAACGAGCGGGCACTACAATGAGCAGTTCTTC.

This clonotype showed up many times. CDR3 loop: CASSQVQMGGTEAFF. The CDR3 DNA is TGTGCCAGCAGCCAAGTCCAGATGGGGGGCACTGAAGCTTTCTTT. The chain has TRBV3-1 and TRBJ1-1; weak D call: TRBD1 (5 bases). V was clipped by 1 base and J by 4 bases, with 13 bases between them. The CDR3 covers 15 residues. Germline V gene sequence: CDR1 LGHDT, CDR2 YNNKEL (reference sequence).

This clonotype was found once. The chain links TRBV6-4 to TRBJ2-3, with D possibly being TRBD1 or TRBD2 (5 bases each). The length of the CDR3 is 15 residues. The germline V gene has CDR1 MRHNA and CDR2 SNTAGT. The V end was cut by 11 bases, the J end by 3 bases, with 21 bases between. CDR3 sequence (DNA): TGTGCCTGCACTCGAGGGCGGTGGGGGACAGATACGCAGTATTTT. This encodes CACTRGRWGTDTQYF.

The V call is TRBV18, the J call TRBJ2-6; no clear D. CDR1 is KGHSH and CDR2 is LQKENI in the germline V gene. The germline V and J ends were trimmed by 0 bases and 6 bases, with 15 bases remaining between them. This CDR3 has 17 amino acids. The CDR3 DNA sequence: TGTGCCAGCTCACCACCCATCATTTCCAGTATGGCCAACGTCCTGACTTTC. Its translation: CASSPPIISSMANVLTF.

The chain uses TRBV3-1 and TRBJ2-5; D ambiguous. The CDR3 loop spans 13 amino acids. V lost 2 bases, J lost 2 bases, and 6 bases lay in between. Looked up from germline, CDR1 is LGHDT and CDR2 is YNNKEL (reference sequence). The DNA for the CDR3 is TGTGCCAGCAGCCAATTCTTACAAGAGACCCAGTACTTC. This sequence encodes CASSQFLQETQYF.

The CDR3 loop reads CASSQEEGKETQYF. The CDR3 bases are TGCGCCAGCAGCCAAGAAGAGGGAAAAGAGACCCAGTACTTC. V is TRBV4-1 and J is TRBJ2-5; tentative D call: TRBD2 (5 bases). Trimming left V 0 bases short and J 3 bases short, with 8 bases between. Germline-derived CDR1 and CDR2 are MGHRA and YSYEKL. The CDR3 has 14 amino acids.

This clonotype appeared a few times. The gene calls are TRBV13 and TRBJ1-6, with unresolved D. This CDR3 region has 20 residues. V was clipped by 4 bases and J by 0 bases, with 22 bases between them. Germline V CDR1 and CDR2: PRHDT, FYEKMQ (reference sequence). The CDR3 region has the DNA TGTGCCAGCAGCTCCCCAAAAATCGACGGCAGGAGCTCCTATAATTCACCCCTCCACTTT. Translated: CASSSPKIDGRSSYNSPLHF.

This clonotype was counted only a few times. This chain connects TRBV6-6 to TRBJ1-1, with D possibly TRBD1 on 5 matching bases. Germline V gene data show CDR1 as MNHNY and CDR2 as SVGAGI (reference sequence). Trimming left V 8 bases short and J 1 base short, with 11 bases between. This CDR3 spans 13 amino acids. The CDR3 DNA is TGTGCCAGCCGACGGGGGACGAACACTGAAGCTTTCTTT. Its translation: CASRRGTNTEAFF.

Points on this clonotype: The junction and the germline gene differ at one end; a read error may be behind it. This sequence joins TRBV20-1 and TRBJ1-1; D call uncertain. Germline values: CDR1 DFQATT, CDR2 SNEGSKA (reference sequence). The CDR3 is made up of 13 amino acids. CDR3 nucleotide sequence: TGCAGTGCTAGTTCTGAAACGAACACTGAGGCTTTCTTT. Protein sequence: CSASSETNTEAFF.

This clonotype has more than one count but fewer than ten. A read error is possible here, since a much larger clone lies one base away. The V gene is TRBV12-3 or TRBV12-4, the J gene TRBJ2-7; D is ambiguous. The CDR3 contains 13 residues. The V end lost 5 bases, the J end lost 2 bases, and 10 bases lay between the germline ends. As DNA, the CDR3 is TGTGCCAGCAGTGTCCCACCCGCCTACGAGCAGTACTTC. Translating gives CASSVPPAYEQYF.

The J gene is TRBJ2-1, the V gene TRBV13; 11 bases map to TRBD1. Germline loops: CDR1 PRHDT, CDR2 FYEKMQ (reference sequence). J lost 2 bases, V lost 5 bases, and 5 bases had no gene match. The CDR3 runs to 16 residues. CDR3 amino acids: CASSRGQGATYNEQFF. The CDR3 DNA reads as TGTGCCAGCAGCCGTGGACAGGGGGCTACCTACAATGAGCAGTTCTTC. Looking up the rest from reference TRBV13 and TRBJ2-1 gives the full variable domain: AAGVIQSPRHLIKEKRETATLKCYPIPRHDTVYWYQQGPGQDPQFLISFYEKMQSDKGSIPDRFSAQQFSDYHSELNMSSLELGDSALYFCASSRGQGATYNEQFFGPGTRLTVL.

The chain is built from TRBV9 and TRBJ2-2, with TRBD1 matching 10 bases. The V segment lost 2 bases and the J segment 7 bases; nucleotides outside the gene matches: 5. Germline V gene data show CDR1 as SGDLS and CDR2 as YYNGEE. This CDR3 is 15 amino acids long. DNA of the CDR3: TGTGCCAGCAGCGTCGGGACAGGGGCTCTCGGGGAGCTGTTTTTT. It codes for CASSVGTGALGELFF.

V and J are TRBV7-9 and TRBJ2-3; no definite D call. This CDR3 has 14 residues. The germline V gene has CDR1 SEHNR and CDR2 FQNEAQ (reference sequence). The V and J ends lost 1 base and 5 bases respectively, with 10 bases between them. CDR3: CASSLVSGVDTQYF. DNA for the CDR3: TGTGCCAGCAGCTTAGTCTCTGGGGTAGATACGCAGTATTTT.